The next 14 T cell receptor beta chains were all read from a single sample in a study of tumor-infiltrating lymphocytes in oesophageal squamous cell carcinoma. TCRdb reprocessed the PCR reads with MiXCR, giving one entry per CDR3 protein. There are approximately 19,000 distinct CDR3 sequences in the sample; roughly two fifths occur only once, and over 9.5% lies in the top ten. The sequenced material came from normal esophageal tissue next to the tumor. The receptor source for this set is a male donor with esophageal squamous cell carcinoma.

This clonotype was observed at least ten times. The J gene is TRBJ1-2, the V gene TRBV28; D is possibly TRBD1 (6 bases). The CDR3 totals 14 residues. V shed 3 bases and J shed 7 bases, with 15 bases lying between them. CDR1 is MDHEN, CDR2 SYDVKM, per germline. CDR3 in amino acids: CASSFSAGAGGYTF. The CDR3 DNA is TGTGCCAGCAGTTTTTCGGCAGGGGCCGGTGGCTACACCTTC.

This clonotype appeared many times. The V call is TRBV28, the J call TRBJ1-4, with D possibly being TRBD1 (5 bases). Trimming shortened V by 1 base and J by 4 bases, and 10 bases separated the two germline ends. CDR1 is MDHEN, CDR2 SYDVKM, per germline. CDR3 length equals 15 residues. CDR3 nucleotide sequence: TGTGCCAGCAGTTTATTCGGTCAGGGTAATGAAAAACTGTTTTTT. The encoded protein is CASSLFGQGNEKLFF.

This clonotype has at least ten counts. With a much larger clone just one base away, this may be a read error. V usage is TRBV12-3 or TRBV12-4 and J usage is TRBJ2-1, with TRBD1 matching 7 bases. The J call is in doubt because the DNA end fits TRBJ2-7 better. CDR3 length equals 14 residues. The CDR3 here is CASRRQGSYNEQYF. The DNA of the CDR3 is TGTGCCAGCAGAAGACAGGGATCCTACAATGAGCAGTACTTC.

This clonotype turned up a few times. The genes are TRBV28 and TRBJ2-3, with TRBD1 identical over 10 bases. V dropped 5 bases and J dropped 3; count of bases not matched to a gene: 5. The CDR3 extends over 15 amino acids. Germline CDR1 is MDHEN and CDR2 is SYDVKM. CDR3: CASSRDRGWTDTQYF. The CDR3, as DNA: TGTGCCAGCAGTCGGGACAGGGGTTGGACAGATACGCAGTATTTT. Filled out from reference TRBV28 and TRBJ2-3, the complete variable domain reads DVKVTQSSRYLVKRTGEKVFLECVQDMDHENMFWYRQDPGLGLRLIYFSYDVKMKEKGDIPEGYSVSREKKERFSLILESASTNQTSMYLCASSRDRGWTDTQYFGPGTRLTVL.

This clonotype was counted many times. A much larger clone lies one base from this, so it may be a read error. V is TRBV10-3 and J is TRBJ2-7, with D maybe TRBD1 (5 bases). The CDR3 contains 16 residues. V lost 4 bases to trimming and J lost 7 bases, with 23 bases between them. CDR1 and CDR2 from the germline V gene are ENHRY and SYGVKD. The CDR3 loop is CAISVTSRDTFHEQYF. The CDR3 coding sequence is TGTGCCATCAGTGTAACCTCCAGGGATACGTTCCATGAGCAGTACTTC.

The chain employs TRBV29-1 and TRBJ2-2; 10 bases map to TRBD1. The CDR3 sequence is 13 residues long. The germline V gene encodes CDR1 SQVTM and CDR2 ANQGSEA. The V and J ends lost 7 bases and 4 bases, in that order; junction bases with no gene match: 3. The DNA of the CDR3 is TGCAGCGGACAGGGGGCGAGCACCGGGGAGCTGTTTTTT. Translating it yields CSGQGASTGELFF.

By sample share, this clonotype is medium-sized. CDR3 DNA: TGTGCCAGCAGGGGACAGGGCAGGGAGCTGTTTTTT. It encodes CASRGQGRELFF. This chain connects TRBV12-3 or TRBV12-4 to TRBJ2-2; TRBD1 matches at 9 bases. The CDR3 is 12 residues long. J gave up 9 bases and V 6 bases, and 2 bases lay outside the gene matches.

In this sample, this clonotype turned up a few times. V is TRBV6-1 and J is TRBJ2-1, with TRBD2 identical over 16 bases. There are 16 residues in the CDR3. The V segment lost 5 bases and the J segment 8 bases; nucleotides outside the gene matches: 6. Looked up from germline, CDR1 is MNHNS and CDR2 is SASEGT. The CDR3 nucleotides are TGTGCCAGCAGTCTGGGGACTAGCGGGAGGGAATATGAGCAGTTCTTC. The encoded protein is CASSLGTSGREYEQFF.

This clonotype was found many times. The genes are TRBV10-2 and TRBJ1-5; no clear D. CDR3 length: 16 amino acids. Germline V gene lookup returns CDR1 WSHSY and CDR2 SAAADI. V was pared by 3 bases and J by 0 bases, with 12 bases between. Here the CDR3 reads CASSERVGYSNQPQHF. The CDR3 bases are TGCGCCAGCAGTGAAAGGGTCGGGTATAGCAATCAGCCCCAGCATTTT.

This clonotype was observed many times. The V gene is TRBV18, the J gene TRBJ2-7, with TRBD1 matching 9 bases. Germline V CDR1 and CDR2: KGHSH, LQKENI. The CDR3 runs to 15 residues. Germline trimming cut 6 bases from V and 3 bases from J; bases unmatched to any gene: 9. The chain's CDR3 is CASSKWDRANYEQYF. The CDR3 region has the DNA TGTGCCAGCTCGAAGTGGGACAGGGCGAACTACGAGCAGTACTTC.

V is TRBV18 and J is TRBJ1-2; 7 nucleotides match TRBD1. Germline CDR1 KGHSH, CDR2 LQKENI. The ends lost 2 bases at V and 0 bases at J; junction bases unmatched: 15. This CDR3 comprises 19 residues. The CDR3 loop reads CASSPALQWDRGSNYGYTF. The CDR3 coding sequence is TGTGCCAGCTCACCAGCACTACAATGGGACAGAGGATCTAACTATGGCTACACCTTC.

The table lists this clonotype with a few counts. The CDR3 DNA reads as TGCAGTGCTACAGGGGCGAGGACTGAAGCTTTCTTT. It translates to CSATGARTEAFF. V and J are TRBV20-1 and TRBJ1-1; tentatively, D is TRBD1 (6 bases). The CDR3 runs to 12 residues. In germline, CDR1 is DFQATT, CDR2 SNEGSKA (reference sequence). V shed 4 bases and J shed 5 bases, with 11 bases lying between them.

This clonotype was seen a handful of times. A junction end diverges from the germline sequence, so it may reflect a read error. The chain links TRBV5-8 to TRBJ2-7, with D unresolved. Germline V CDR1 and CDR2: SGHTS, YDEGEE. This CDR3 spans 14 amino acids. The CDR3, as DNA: TGTGCCAGCAGCTTTCTGCGACGCCCCTATGAGCAGTACTTC. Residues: CASSFLRRPYEQYF.

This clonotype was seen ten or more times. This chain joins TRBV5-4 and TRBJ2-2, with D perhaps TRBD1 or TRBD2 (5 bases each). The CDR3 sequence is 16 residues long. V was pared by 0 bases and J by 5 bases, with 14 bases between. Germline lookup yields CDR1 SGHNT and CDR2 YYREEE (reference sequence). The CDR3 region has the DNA TGTGCCAGCAGCTTGGCCACGGGACCGACTACCGGGGAGCTGTTTTTT. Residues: CASSLATGPTTGELFF.